The clone carrying this T cell receptor (beta chain) has ten or more counts. Its matching antigen is unknown. In addition to blood RNA drawn from unsorted whole blood, germline DNA was extracted. This entry belongs to a study of tumor-infiltrating lymphocytes in primary liver carcinoma. Study-level findings and limits: Whereas tumor region pairs overlapped more, tumor-adjacent and tumor-blood pairs overlapped less.

The CDR3 loop spans 14 amino acids. The germline CDR1 and CDR2 sequences are MNHNS and SASEGT. The V gene lost 2 bases and the J gene lost 5 bases, with 12 bases spanning the gap. TCR beta cDNA was prepared out of 500 ng total RNA by means of a constant-region primer. Three-round nested multiplex PCR performed with slightly modified ARM-PCR produced the TCR beta libraries. TRBV1-TRBV30 forward primers paired with a C-beta reverse primer drove the first two PCR rounds, roughly 10 cycles each. TCRdb fed the multiplex PCR reads into MiXCR, producing one record per CDR3 protein. The sample contains about 200,000 distinct CDR3 sequences, around three fifths of which appear only once.

V gene TRBV6-1 combines with J gene TRBJ2-5; perhaps TRBD1 as D (5 bases). The sequencing input was peripheral blood. The receptor's source is an older woman with primary liver carcinoma and hepatitis B virus infection. The CDR3 coding sequence is TGTGCCAGCAGTGAAAATACAGGTCGGGAGACCCAGTACTTC. It codes for CASSENTGRETQYF.